The subject of this entry is one TCR beta chain. These data originate in a study of control samples from healthy donors and cancer patients. Measured with immunoSEQ multiplex PCR; TCRdb has only the in-frame clones, and not every one. The sample lists tens of thousands of clones, over 75% seen once, with 4% in the top ten. The CDR3 sequence is 15 residues long. V shed 8 bases and J shed 7 bases, with 21 bases lying between them. Germline CDR1 is MGHRA and CDR2 is YSYEKL. Source material: blood. V is TRBV4-1 and J is TRBJ1-5, with D unclear. This receptor was obtained from a woman aged 50 to 60 in good health. CDR3: CASQKGPVSNQPQHF. The DNA for the CDR3 is TGCGCCAGCCAAAAGGGTCCGGTTTCCAACCAGCCCCAGCATTTT.